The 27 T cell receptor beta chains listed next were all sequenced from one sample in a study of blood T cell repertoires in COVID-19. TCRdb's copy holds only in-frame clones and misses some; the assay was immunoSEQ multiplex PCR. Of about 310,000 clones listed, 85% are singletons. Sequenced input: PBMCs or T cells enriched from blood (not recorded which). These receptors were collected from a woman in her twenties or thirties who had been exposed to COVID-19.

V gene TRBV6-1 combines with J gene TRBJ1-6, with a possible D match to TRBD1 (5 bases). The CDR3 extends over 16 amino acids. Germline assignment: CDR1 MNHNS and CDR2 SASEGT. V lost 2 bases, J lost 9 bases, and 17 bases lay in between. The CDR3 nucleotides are TGTGCCAGCAGTGAAACGCAGGGTATCGGAATTTCACCCCTCCACTTT. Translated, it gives CASSETQGIGISPLHF.

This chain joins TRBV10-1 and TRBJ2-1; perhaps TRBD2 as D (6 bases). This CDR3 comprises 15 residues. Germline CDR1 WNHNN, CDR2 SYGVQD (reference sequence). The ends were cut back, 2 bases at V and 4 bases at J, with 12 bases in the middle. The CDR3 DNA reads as TGCGCCAGCAGTGAGGGGGGGAGGACGTACAATGAGCAGTTCTTC. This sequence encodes CASSEGGRTYNEQFF.

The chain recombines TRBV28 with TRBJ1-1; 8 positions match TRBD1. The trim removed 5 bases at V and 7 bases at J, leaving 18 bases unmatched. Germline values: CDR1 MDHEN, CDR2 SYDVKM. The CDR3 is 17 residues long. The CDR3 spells CASSDPGQGLIAGEAFF. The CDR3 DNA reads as TGTGCCAGCAGTGACCCAGGACAGGGCCTCATCGCGGGTGAAGCTTTCTTT.

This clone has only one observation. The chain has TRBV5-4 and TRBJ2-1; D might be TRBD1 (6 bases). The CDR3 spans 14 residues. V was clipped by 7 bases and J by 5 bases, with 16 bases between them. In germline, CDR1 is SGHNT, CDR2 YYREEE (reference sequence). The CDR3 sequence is CASSYRDGNNEQFF. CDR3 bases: TGTGCCAGCTCATACAGGGATGGAAACAATGAGCAGTTCTTC.

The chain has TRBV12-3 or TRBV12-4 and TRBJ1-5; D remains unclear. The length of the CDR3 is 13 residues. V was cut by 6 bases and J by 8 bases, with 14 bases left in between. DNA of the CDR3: TGTGCCAGCAGGCTGGGCAGTTCTGAGCCCCAGCATTTT. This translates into CASRLGSSEPQHF.

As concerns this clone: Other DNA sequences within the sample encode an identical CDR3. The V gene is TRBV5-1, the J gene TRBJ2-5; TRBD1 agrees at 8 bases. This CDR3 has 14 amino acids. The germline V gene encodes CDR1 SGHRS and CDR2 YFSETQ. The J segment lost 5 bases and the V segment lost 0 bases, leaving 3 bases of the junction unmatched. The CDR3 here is CASSLGQGRETQYF. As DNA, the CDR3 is TGCGCCAGCAGCTTGGGACAGGGGCGGGAGACCCAGTACTTC.

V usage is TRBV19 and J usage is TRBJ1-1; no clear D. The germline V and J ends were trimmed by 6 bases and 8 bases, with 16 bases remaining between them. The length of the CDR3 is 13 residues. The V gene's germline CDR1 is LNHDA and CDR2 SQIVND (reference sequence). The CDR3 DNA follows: TGTGCCAGTAGCCGGACGGGAAATGAGGAAGCTTTCTTT. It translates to CASSRTGNEEAFF.

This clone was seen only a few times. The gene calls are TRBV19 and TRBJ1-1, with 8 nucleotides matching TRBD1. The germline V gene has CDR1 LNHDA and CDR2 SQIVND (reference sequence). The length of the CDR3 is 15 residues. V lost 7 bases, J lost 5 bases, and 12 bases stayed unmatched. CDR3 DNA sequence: TGTGCCAGTATGATGCTGGCAGGGGGCTTGACTGAAGCTTTCTTT. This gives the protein CASMMLAGGLTEAFF.

The CDR3 coding sequence is TGCGCCAGCTCCAGCCTTTCCAGCGGGGTAGACACCGGGGAGCTGTTTTTT. This codes for CASSSLSSGVDTGELFF. V usage is TRBV5-1 and J usage is TRBJ2-2, with TRBD2 identical over 7 bases. After removal of 7 bases from V and 3 bases from J, the junction contained 15 bases not matched to a gene. The CDR3 is made up of 17 amino acids. Germline lookup yields CDR1 SGHRS and CDR2 YFSETQ.

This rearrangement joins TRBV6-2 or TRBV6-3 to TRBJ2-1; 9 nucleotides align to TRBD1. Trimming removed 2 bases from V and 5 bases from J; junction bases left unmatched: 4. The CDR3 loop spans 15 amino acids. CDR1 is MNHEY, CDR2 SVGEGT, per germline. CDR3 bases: TGTGCCAGCAGTTACCTAAGGACAGGGGACAATGAGCAGTTCTTC. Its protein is CASSYLRTGDNEQFF.

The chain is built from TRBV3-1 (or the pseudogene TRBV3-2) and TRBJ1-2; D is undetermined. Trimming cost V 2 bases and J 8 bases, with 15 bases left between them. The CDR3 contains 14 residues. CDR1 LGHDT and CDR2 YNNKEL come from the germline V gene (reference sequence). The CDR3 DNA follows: TGTGCCAGCAGCCAATCTCGGGGTACCAGCGGCTACACCTTC. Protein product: CASSQSRGTSGYTF.

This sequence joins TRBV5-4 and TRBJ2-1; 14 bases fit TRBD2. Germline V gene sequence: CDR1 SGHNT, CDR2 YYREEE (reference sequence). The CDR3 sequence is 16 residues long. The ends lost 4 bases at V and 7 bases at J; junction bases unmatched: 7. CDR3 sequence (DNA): TGTGCCAGCAGCAAACCCGGGACTAGCGGGAGTAATGAGCAGTTCTTC. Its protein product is CASSKPGTSGSNEQFF.

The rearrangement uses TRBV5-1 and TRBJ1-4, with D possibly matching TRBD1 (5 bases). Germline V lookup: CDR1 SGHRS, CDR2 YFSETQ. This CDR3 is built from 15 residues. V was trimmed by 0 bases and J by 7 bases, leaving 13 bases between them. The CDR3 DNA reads TGCGCCAGCAGCTTGGGCCCAGGGCAGGGTGAAAAACTGTTTTTT. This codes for CASSLGPGQGEKLFF.

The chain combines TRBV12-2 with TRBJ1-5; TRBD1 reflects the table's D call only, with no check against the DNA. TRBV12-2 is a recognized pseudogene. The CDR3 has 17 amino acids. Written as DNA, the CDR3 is TGTGCAAGTCGCTTAGAGCCCGGACAGGGGAAAAATCAGCCCCAGCATTTT. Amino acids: CASRLEPGQGKNQPQHF.

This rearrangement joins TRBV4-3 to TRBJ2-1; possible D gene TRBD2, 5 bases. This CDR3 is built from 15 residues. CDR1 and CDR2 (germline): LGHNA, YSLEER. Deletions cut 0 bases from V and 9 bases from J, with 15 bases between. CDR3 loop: CASSQDWRARGEQFF. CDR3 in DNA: TGCGCCAGCAGCCAAGATTGGCGGGCACGGGGTGAGCAGTTCTTC.

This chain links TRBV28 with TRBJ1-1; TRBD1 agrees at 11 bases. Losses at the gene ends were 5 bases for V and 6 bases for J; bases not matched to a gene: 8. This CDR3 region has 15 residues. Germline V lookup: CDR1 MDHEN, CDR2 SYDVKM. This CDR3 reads CASSPRTGGIAEAFF. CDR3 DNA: TGTGCCAGCAGTCCTAGGACAGGGGGCATCGCTGAAGCTTTCTTT.

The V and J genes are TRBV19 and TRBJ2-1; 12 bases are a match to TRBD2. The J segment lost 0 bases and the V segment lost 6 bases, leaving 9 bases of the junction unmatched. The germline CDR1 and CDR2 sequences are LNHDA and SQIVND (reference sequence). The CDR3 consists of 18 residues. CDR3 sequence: CASSPASGGAGSYNEQFF. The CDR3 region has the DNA TGTGCCAGTAGCCCGGCTAGCGGGGGGGCTGGCTCCTACAATGAGCAGTTCTTC.

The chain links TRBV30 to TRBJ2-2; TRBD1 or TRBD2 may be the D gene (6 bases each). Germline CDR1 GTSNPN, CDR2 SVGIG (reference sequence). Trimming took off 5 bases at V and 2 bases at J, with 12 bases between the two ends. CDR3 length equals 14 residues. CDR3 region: CAWGGLPNTGELFF. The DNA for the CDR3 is TGTGCCTGGGGGGGGCTACCTAACACCGGGGAGCTGTTTTTT.

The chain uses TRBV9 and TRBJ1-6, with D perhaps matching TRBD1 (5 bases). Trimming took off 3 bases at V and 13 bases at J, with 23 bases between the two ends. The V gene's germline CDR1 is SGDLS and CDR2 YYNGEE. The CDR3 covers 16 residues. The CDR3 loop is CASSAQGHPRDAPLHF. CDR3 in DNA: TGTGCCAGCAGCGCTCAGGGTCACCCCCGCGATGCGCCCCTCCACTTT.

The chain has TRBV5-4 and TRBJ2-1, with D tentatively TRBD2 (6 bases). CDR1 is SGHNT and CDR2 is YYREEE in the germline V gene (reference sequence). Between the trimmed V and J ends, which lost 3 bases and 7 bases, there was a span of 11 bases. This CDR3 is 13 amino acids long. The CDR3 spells CASSYPTRNEQFF. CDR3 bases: TGTGCCAGCAGCTACCCGACTAGAAATGAGCAGTTCTTC.

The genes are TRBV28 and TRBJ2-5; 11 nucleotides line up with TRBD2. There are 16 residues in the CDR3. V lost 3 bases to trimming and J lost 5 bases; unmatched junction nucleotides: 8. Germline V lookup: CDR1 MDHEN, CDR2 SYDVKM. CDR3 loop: CASSFISGGAVETQYF. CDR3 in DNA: TGTGCCAGCAGTTTTATTAGCGGGGGGGCGGTCGAGACCCAGTACTTC.

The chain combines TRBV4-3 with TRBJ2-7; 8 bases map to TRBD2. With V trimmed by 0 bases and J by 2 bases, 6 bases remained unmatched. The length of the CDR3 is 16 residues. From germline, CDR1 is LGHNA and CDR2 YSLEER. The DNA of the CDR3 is TGCGCCAGCAGCCAAGAACATCGGGGGGGTCCCTACGAGCAGTACTTC. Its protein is CASSQEHRGGPYEQYF.

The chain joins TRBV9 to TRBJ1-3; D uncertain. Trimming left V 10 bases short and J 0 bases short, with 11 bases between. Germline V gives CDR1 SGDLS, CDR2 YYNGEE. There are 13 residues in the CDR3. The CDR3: CASTRDSGNTIYF. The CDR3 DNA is TGTGCCTCGACCCGGGACTCTGGAAACACCATATATTTT.

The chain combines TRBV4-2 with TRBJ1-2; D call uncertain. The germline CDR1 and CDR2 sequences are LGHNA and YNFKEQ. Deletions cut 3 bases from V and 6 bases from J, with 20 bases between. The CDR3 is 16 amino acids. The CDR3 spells CASSQPSQRGIHGYTF. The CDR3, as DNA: TGTGCCAGCAGCCAGCCCAGTCAACGGGGAATACATGGCTACACCTTC.

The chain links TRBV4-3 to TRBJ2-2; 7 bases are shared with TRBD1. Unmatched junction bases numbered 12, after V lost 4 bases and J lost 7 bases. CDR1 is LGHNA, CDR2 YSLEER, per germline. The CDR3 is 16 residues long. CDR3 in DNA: TGCGCCAGCAGCCGATCCATAGCGACAGGGATCGGGGAGCTGTTTTTT. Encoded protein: CASSRSIATGIGELFF.

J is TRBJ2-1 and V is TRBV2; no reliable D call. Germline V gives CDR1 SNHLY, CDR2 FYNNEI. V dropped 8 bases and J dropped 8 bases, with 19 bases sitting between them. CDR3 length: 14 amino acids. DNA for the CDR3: TGTGCCAGCGCGTTTGGGTCACTAATCCATGAGCAGTTCTTC. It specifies CASAFGSLIHEQFF.

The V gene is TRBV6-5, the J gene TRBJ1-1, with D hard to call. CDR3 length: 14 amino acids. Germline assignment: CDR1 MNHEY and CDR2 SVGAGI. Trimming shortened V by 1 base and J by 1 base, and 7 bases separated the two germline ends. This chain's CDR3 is CASSYLAGNTEAFF. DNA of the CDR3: TGTGCCAGCAGTTACTTGGCGGGGAACACTGAAGCTTTCTTT.